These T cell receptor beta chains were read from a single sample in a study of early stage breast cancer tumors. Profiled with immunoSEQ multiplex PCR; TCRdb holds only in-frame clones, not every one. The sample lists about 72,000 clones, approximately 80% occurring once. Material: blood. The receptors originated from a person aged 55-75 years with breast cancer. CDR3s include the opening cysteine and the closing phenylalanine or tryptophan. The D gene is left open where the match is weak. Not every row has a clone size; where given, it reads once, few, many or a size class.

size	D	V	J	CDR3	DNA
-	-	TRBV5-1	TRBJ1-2	CASSLSWSRNYGYTF	TGCGCCAGCAGCTTGTCTTGGAGTCGGAACTATGGCTACACCTTC
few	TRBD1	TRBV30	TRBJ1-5	CAWSAGTGGTPQHF	TGTGCCTGGAGTGCGGGGACAGGGGGCACGCCCCAGCATTTT
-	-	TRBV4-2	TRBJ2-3	CASSQEAADTQYF	TGTGCCAGCAGCCAAGAGGCGGCAGATACGCAGTATTTT
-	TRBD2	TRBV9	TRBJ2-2	CASSVGLAGGTGELFF	TGTGCCAGCAGCGTGGGGCTAGCGGGAGGTACCGGGGAGCTGTTTTTT
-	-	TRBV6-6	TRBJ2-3	CASSYPDRSDTQYF	TGTGCCAGCAGTTACCCAGACCGTTCCGATACGCAGTATTTT
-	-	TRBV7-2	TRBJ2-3	CASSPRASGTDTQYF	TGTGCCAGCAGCCCGAGGGCTAGCGGCACAGATACGCAGTATTTT
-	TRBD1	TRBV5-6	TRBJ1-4	CASSSLGQGYEKLFF	TGTGCCAGCAGCTCTCTGGGACAGGGGTATGAAAAACTGTTTTTT
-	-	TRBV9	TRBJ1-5	CASSLGGSGAQPQHF	TGTGCCAGCAGCCTAGGGGGGTCGGGGGCCCAGCCCCAGCATTTT
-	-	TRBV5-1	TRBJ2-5	CASSLSGDKETQYF	TGCGCCAGCAGCTTATCAGGGGATAAAGAGACCCAGTACTTC
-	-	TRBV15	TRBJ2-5	CATSRDMRGEETQYF	TGTGCCACCAGCAGAGATATGAGGGGCGAAGAGACCCAGTACTTC
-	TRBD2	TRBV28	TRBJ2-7	CATTGTRPGGEQYF	TGTGCCACAACCGGGACTAGACCTGGGGGTGAGCAGTACTTC
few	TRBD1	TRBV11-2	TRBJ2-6	CASSLDLWTGGSGANVLTF	TGTGCCAGCAGCTTAGATCTATGGACAGGGGGCTCTGGGGCCAACGTCCTGACTTTC
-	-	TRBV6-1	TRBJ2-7	CAISQGGYEQYF	TGTGCCATCTCCCAGGGCGGTTACGAGCAGTACTTC
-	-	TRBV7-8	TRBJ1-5	CASSSRGGNRPQHF	TGTGCCAGCAGCTCACGGGGAGGCAATCGGCCCCAGCATTTT
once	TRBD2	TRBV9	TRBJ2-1	CASSVVPSGVGDNEQFF	TGTGCCAGCAGCGTAGTCCCTAGCGGGGTGGGGGACAATGAGCAGTTCTTC
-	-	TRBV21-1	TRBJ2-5	CASRGTSGGPRKWTQYF	TGTGCCAGCAGGGGGACTAGCGGGGGTCCCCGCAAATGGACCCAGTACTTC
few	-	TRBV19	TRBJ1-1	CASSIGGYTEAFF	TGTGCCAGTAGTATCGGGGGATACACTGAAGCTTTCTTT
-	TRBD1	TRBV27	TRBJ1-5	CASQPGQGINQPQHF	TGTGCCAGCCAACCGGGACAGGGTATCAATCAGCCCCAGCATTTT
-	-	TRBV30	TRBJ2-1	CAWSVGWGSGGNEQFF	TGTGCCTGGAGTGTAGGGTGGGGGTCTGGGGGCAATGAGCAGTTCTTC
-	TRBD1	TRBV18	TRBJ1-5	CASSRDRGGDQPQHF	TGTGCCAGCTCCCGTGACAGGGGAGGGGATCAGCCCCAGCATTTT
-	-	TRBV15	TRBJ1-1	CATSRDRNTEAFF	TGTGCCACCAGCAGAGACAGGAACACTGAAGCTTTCTTT
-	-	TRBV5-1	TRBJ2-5	CASSSEGLSLETQYF	TGCGCCAGCAGCTCGGAGGGACTCTCCCTGGAGACCCAGTACTTC
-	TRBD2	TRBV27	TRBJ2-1	CASSLEAGDFYEQFF	TGTGCCAGCAGTTTAGAGGCGGGAGATTTCTATGAGCAGTTCTTC
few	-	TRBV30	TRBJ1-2	CAWTAGAYGYTF	TGTGCCTGGACGGCAGGGGCCTATGGCTACACCTTC
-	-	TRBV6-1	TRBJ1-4	CASNRQATNEKLFF	TGTGCCAGCAACCGACAGGCAACTAATGAAAAACTGTTTTTT
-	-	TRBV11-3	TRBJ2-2	CASSLSFSYGELFF	TGTGCCAGCAGCTTAAGTTTTTCATACGGGGAGCTGTTTTTT
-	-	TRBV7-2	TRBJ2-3	CASSLALFTGDTQYF	TGTGCCAGCAGCTTAGCGCTATTTACGGGAGATACGCAGTATTTT
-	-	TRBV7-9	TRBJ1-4	CASSPRGGSGEKLFF	TGTGCCAGCAGCCCCCGGGGGGGAAGCGGGGAAAAACTGTTTTTT
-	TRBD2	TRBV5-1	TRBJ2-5	CASSFPIAGEQETQYF	TGCGCCAGCAGCTTCCCCATTGCGGGAGAGCAAGAGACCCAGTACTTC
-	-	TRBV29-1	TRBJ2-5	CSVATTQETQYF	TGCAGCGTTGCGACAACTCAAGAGACCCAGTACTTC
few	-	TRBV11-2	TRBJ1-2	CASSLALGSYGYTF	TGTGCCAGCAGCTTAGCTCTGGGCAGCTATGGCTACACCTTC
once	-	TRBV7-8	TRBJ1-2	CASSPRAGPNYGYTF	TGTGCCAGCAGCCCCCGGGCGGGTCCTAACTATGGCTACACCTTC
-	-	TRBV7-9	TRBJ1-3	CASTHRGGSGNTIYF	TGTGCCAGCACCCACCGGGGGGGAAGTGGAAACACCATATATTTT
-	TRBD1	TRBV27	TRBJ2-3	CASSWTGSDTQYF	TGTGCCAGCAGTTGGACAGGTTCAGATACGCAGTATTTT
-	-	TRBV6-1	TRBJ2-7	CASTESSYEQYF	TGTGCCAGCACAGAGTCCTCCTACGAGCAGTACTTC
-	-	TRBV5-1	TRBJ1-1	CASSLGLDRRGEAFF	TGCGCCAGCAGCTTGGGGTTGGACCGGCGGGGTGAAGCTTTCTTT
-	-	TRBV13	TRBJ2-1	CASSFTSAGGGEQFF	TGTGCCAGCAGCTTTACAAGCGCCGGCGGCGGCGAGCAGTTCTTC
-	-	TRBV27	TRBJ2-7	CASSPLGGYEQYF	TGTGCCAGCAGTCCCTTGGGCGGTTACGAGCAGTACTTC
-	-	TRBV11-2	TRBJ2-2	CASSLLLGGLTGELFF	TGTGCCAGCAGCTTACTCCTGGGGGGGCTCACCGGGGAGCTGTTTTTT
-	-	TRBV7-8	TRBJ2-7	CASSLGQTQSEQYF	TGTGCCAGCAGCTTAGGGCAGACCCAATCCGAGCAGTACTTC
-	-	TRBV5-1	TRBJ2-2	CASSREFGTGELFF	TGCGCCAGCAGTAGAGAGTTCGGAACCGGGGAGCTGTTTTTT
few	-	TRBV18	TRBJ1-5	CASSPGLNQPQHF	TGTGCCAGCTCACCGGGGCTCAATCAGCCCCAGCATTTT
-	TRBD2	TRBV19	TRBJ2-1	CASSIPLRASGFTYNEQFF	TGTGCCAGTAGTATCCCCCTGAGGGCTAGCGGATTCACCTACAATGAGCAGTTCTTC
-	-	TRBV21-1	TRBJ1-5	CASSSPQSLRQPQHF	TGTGCCAGCAGCTCCCCTCAGAGTCTCCGCCAGCCCCAGCATTTT
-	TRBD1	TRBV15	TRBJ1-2	CATSRRPGQGSYGYTF	TGTGCCACCAGCAGACGGCCGGGACAGGGTAGTTATGGCTACACCTTC
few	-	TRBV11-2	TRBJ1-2	CASPTGEGPDGYTF	TGTGCCAGCCCCACCGGGGAGGGGCCCGATGGCTACACCTTC